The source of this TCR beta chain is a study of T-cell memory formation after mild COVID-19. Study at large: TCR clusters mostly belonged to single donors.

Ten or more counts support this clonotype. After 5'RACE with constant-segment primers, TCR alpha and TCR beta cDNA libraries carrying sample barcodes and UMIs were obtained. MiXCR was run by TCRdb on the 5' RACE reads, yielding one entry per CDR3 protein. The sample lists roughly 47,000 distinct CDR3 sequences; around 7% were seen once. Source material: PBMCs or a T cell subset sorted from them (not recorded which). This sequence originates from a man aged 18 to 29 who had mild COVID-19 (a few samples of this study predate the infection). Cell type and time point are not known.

Written as DNA, the CDR3 is TGTGCCAGCCGTGCATCAGGGACATGGCAAGAGCAGTACTTC. The encoded protein is CASRASGTWQEQYF. This chain connects TRBV12-3 or TRBV12-4 to TRBJ2-7; tentative D call: TRBD1 (6 bases). The CDR3 loop spans 14 amino acids. V was trimmed by 8 bases and J by 7 bases, leaving 21 bases between them.